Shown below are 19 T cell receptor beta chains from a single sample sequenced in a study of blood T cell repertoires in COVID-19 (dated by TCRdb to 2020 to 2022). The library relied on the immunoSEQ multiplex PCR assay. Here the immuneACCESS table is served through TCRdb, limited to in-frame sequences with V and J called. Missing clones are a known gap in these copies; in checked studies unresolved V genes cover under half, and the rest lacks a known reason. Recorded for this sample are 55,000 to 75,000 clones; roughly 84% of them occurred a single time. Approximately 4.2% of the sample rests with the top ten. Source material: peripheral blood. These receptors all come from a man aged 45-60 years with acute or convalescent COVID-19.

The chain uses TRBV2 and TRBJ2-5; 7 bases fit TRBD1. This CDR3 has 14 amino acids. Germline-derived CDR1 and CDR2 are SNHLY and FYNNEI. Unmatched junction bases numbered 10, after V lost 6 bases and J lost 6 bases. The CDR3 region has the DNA TGTGCCAGCAGGGGGGACAGAGTCGTAAAGACCCAGTACTTC. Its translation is CASRGDRVVKTQYF.

The CDR3 region is CASSSGSGLGSPLHF. The DNA of the CDR3 is TGTGCCAGCTCATCGGGGTCGGGGTTGGGTTCACCCCTCCACTTT. The genes are TRBV18 and TRBJ1-6; no clear D. Per the germline V gene, CDR1 is KGHSH and CDR2 is LQKENI. This CDR3 region has 15 residues. Trimming cost V 5 bases and J 9 bases, with 17 bases left between them.

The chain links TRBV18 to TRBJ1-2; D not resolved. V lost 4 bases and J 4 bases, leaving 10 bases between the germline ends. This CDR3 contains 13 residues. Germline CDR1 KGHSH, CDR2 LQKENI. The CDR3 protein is CASSRDRGYGYTF. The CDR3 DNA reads TGTGCCAGCTCACGGGATCGGGGCTATGGCTACACCTTC.

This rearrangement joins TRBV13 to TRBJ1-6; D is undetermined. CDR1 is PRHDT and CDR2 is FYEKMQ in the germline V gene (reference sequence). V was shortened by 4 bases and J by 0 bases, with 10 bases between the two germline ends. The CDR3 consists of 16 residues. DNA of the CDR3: TGTGCCAGCAGCTCGGACGGGAGCTCCTATAATTCACCCCTCCACTTT. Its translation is CASSSDGSSYNSPLHF.

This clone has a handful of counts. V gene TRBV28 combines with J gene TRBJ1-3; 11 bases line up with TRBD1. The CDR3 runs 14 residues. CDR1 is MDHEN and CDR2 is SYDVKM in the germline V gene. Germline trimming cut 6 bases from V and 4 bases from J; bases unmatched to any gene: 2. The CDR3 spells CASRGQGVGNTIYF. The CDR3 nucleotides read TGTGCCAGCAGGGGACAGGGGGTCGGAAACACCATATATTTT.

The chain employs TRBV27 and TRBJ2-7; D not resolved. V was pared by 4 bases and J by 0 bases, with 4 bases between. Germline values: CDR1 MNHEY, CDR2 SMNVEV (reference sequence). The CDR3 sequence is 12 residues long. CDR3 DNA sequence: TGTGCCAGCAGTTCCCTCTCCTACGAGCAGTACTTC. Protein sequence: CASSSLSYEQYF.

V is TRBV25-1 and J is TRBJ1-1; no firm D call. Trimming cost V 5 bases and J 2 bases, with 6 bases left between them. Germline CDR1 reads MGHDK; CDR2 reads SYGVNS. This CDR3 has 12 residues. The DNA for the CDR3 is TGTGCCAGCAGTAAAATAAACACTGAAGCTTTCTTT. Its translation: CASSKINTEAFF.

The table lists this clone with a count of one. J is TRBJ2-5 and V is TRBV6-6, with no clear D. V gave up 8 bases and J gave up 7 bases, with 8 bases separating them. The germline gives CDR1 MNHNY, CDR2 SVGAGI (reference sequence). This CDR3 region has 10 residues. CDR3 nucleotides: TGTGCCAGCTCCGCCGGGACCCAGTACTTC. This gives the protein CASSAGTQYF.

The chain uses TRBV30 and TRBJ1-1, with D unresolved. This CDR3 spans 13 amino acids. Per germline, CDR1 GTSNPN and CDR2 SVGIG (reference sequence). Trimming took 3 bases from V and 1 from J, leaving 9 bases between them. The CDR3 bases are TGTGCCTGGAGCCTCGCGGGGAACACTGAAGCTTTCTTT. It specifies CAWSLAGNTEAFF.

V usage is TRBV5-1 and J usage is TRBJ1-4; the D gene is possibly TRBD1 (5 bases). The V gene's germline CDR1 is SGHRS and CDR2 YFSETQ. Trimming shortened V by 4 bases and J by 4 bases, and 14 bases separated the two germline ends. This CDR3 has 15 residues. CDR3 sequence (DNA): TGCGCCAGCAGCGACCTTCGGGGACTTAATGAAAAACTGTTTTTT. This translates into CASSDLRGLNEKLFF.

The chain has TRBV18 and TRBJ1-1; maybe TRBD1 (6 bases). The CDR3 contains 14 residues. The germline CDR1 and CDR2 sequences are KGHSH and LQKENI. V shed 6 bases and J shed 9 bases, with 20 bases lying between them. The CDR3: CASSPSEQGDKAFF. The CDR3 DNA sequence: TGTGCCAGCTCGCCTTCTGAACAGGGCGATAAAGCTTTCTTT.

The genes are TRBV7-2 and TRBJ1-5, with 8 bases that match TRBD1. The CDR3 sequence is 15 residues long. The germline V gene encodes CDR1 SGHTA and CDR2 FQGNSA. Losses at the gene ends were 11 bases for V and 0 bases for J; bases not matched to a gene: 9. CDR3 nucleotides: TGTGCCTCTGGGACAGGCCCTTATAGCAATCAGCCCCAGCATTTT. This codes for CASGTGPYSNQPQHF.

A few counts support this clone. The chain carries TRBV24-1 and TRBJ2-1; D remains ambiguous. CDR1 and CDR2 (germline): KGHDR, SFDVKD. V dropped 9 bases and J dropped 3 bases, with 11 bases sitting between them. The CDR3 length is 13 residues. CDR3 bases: TGTGCCACCGGAGTAGGCGTCTACAATGAGCAGTTCTTC. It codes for CATGVGVYNEQFF.

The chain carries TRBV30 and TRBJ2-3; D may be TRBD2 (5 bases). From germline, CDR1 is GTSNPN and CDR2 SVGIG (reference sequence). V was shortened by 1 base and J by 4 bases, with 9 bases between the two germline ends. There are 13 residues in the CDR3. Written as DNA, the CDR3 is TGTGCCTGGAGTGGCGGTAGCGCAGATACGCAGTATTTT. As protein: CAWSGGSADTQYF.

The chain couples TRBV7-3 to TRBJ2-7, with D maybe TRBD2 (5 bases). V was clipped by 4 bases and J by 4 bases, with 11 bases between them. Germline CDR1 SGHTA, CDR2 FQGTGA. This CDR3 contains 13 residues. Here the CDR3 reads CASSSYEGYEQYF. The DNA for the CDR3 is TGTGCCAGCAGCTCATACGAGGGTTACGAGCAGTACTTC.

The CDR3 DNA is TGCGCCAGCAGCTCTGGACAGTCGAACACCGGGGAGCTGTTTTTT. Its protein product is CASSSGQSNTGELFF. The genes are TRBV5-1 and TRBJ2-2, with D perhaps TRBD1 (6 bases). CDR3 length: 15 residues. The germline CDR1 and CDR2 sequences are SGHRS and YFSETQ. Between the trimmed V and J ends, which lost 3 bases and 0 bases, there was a span of 9 bases.

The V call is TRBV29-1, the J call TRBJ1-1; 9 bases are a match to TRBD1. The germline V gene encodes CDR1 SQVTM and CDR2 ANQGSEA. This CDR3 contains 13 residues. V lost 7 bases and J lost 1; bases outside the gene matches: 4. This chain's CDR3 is CSARDRANTEAFF. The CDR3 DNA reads TGCAGCGCCCGGGACAGGGCGAACACTGAAGCTTTCTTT.

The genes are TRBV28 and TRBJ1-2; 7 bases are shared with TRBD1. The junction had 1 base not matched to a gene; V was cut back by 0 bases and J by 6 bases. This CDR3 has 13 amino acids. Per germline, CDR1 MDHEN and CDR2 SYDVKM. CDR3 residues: CASSLWTGNGYTF. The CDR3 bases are TGTGCCAGCAGTTTATGGACAGGGAATGGCTACACCTTC.

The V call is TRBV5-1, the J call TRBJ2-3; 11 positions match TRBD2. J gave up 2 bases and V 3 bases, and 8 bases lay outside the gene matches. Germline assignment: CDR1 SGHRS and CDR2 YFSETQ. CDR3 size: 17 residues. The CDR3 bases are TGCGCCAGCAGCTCCGGGACTAGCGGACAAACCACAGATACGCAGTATTTT. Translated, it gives CASSSGTSGQTTDTQYF. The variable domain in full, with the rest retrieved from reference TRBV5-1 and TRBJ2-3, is KAGVTQTPRYLIKTRGQQVTLSCSPISGHRSVSWYQQTPGQGLQFLFEYFSETQRNKGNFPGRFSGRQFSNSRSEMNVSTLELGDSALYLCASSSGTSGQTTDTQYFGPGTRLTVL.